This T cell receptor beta chain stems from a study of tumor-infiltrating lymphocytes in localized non-small cell lung cancer. Whole-study context: Some samples were collected after neoadjuvant chemotherapy; smokers, never-smokers and several histologies were included. Findings of the study overall: Technical variation could not be separated from intratumor heterogeneity here. Compared with uninvolved lung, tumors showed higher T cell infiltration by TCRbeta sequencing.

The method was immunoSEQ multiplex PCR; TCRdb's version includes in-frame clones alone and lacks a portion of them. Of about 23,000 clones detected, roughly 63% appear once; the ten largest clones hold approximately 14%. This CDR3 region has 14 residues. Germline V lookup: CDR1 SEHNR, CDR2 FQNEAQ (reference sequence). V was trimmed by 5 bases and J by 4 bases, leaving 14 bases between them. Notes on this clone: What it recognizes is unknown.

The sequencing sample was made of lung tumor tissue. The receptor was isolated from a human donor with non-small cell lung cancer. The genes are TRBV7-9 and TRBJ1-2; D gene unclear. CDR3 sequence: CASSPQDHLYGYTF. The CDR3 coding sequence is TGTGCCAGCAGCCCCCAAGACCATCTCTATGGCTACACCTTC.